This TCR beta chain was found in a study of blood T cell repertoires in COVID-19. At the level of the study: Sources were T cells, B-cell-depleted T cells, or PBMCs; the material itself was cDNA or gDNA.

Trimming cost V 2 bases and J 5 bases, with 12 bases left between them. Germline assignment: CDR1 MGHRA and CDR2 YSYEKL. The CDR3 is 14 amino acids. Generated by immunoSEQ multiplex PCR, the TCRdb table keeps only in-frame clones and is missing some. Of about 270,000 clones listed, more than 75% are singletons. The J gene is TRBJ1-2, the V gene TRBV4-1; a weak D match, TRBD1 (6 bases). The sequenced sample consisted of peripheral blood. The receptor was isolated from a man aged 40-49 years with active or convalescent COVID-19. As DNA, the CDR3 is TGCGCCAGCAGCCAAAAAAGGGGGACGTATGGCTACACCTTC. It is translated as CASSQKRGTYGYTF.